A single sample is the source of the 13 T cell receptor beta chains below, sequenced in a study of cytomegalovirus exposure and HLA in healthy donors. The PCR contained 60 Vbeta and 13 Jbeta primers. TCRdb keeps only in-frame clones here, not all; method: immunoSEQ multiplex PCR. The profile shows roughly 250,000 clones, over 70% of them singletons. Sequencing was done on a sample of PBMCs. These receptor sequences come from a girl aged 2 to 9 in good health and CMV-seronegative.

The chain carries TRBV2 and TRBJ2-5; 7 bases match TRBD1. The end of the DNA aligns better with TRBJ2-7, so the J call may be wrong. The CDR3 covers 12 residues. Germline CDR1 is SNHLY and CDR2 is FYNNEI. The CDR3 here is CASSRDSYEQYF. CDR3 DNA sequence: TGTGCCAGCAGCCGGGACAGCTACGAGCAGTACTTC.

This clone was recorded a few times. The CDR3 region is CASSERLASGELFF. The CDR3 region has the DNA TGTGCCAGCAGCGAGAGACTAGCCTCTGGGGAGCTGTTTTTT. This chain uses TRBV9 with TRBJ2-2; 7 bases map to TRBD2. The germline gives CDR1 SGDLS, CDR2 YYNGEE. CDR3 length: 14 residues. V trimming: 3 bases; J trimming: 8 bases; junction bases outside the gene matches: 7.

In its sample, this clone was seen once. This chain uses TRBV19 with TRBJ2-7; 7 positions match TRBD1. Trimming cost V 6 bases and J 1 base; bases outside gene matches: 3. This CDR3 has 13 amino acids. Germline V gene data show CDR1 as LNHDA and CDR2 as SQIVND (reference sequence). CDR3 protein: CASSQTGSYEQYF. In DNA form, the CDR3 reads TGTGCCAGTAGCCAGACAGGGTCCTACGAGCAGTACTTC.

The V gene is TRBV28, the J gene TRBJ2-7, with a weak D call TRBD2 (6 bases). The CDR3 covers 14 residues. Germline loops: CDR1 MDHEN, CDR2 SYDVKM. Trimming removed 6 bases from V and 12 bases from J, with 24 bases in between. CDR3 in amino acids: CASRPTPLVVGGYF. The CDR3 coding sequence is TGTGCCAGCAGACCAACGCCCCTCGTCGTGGGGGGGTACTTC.

V is TRBV19 and J is TRBJ2-3, with TRBD1 matching 11 bases. Losses at the gene ends were 7 bases for V and 2 bases for J; bases not matched to a gene: 8. This CDR3 is built from 16 residues. Germline V gives CDR1 LNHDA, CDR2 SQIVND (reference sequence). CDR3 coding DNA: TGTGCCAGTACGTCGGACAGGGGGCTATCCACAGATACGCAGTATTTT. Translation gives CASTSDRGLSTDTQYF.

With regard to this clone: One end of the junction does not line up with germline, which may come from a read error. This sequence joins TRBV7-9 and TRBJ2-4; D is possibly TRBD2 (5 bases). The CDR3 is made up of 12 amino acids. Germline values: CDR1 SEHNR, CDR2 FQNEAQ (reference sequence). CDR3 residues: CSSSFEGGIQYF. In DNA, the CDR3 is TGTTCCAGCAGCTTTGAGGGCGGCATTCAGTACTTC. Variable domain in full (rest from reference TRBV7-9 and TRBJ2-4): DTGVSQNPRHKITKRGQNVTFRCDPISEHNRLYWYRQTLGQGPEFLTYFQNEAQLEKSRLLSDRFSAERPKGSFSTLEIQRTEQGDSAMYLCSSSFEGGIQYFGAGTRLSVL.

The chain uses TRBV6-6 and TRBJ2-7, with D maybe TRBD2 (6 bases). V lost 11 bases, J lost 3 bases, and 14 bases lay in between. The V gene's germline CDR1 is MNHNY and CDR2 SVGAGI (reference sequence). The CDR3 has 12 residues. CDR3 in amino acids: CAAGSGDYEQYF. CDR3 nucleotide sequence: TGTGCCGCGGGTAGCGGAGACTACGAGCAGTACTTC.

The chain joins TRBV5-4 to TRBJ1-6; perhaps TRBD1 as D (6 bases). Trimming took off 4 bases at V and 3 bases at J, with 14 bases between the two ends. The CDR3 loop spans 16 amino acids. Germline CDR1 reads SGHNT; CDR2 reads YYREEE (reference sequence). CDR3 nucleotides: TGTGCCAGCAGCCTATCGGGACAATTCTATAATTCACCCCTCCACTTT. Translation: CASSLSGQFYNSPLHF.

CDR3 sequence reads: CASSYSAGLATGQYF. CDR3 sequence (DNA): TGTGCCAGCAGTTACTCGGCAGGGCTCGCGACTGGGCAGTACTTC. V gene TRBV6-5 combines with J gene TRBJ2-7, with TRBD1 as a possible D gene (5 bases). The CDR3 is 15 amino acids. The V gene lost 0 bases and the J gene lost 9 bases, with 18 bases spanning the gap. Germline CDR1 and CDR2: MNHEY and SVGAGI.

The V gene is TRBV12-5, the J gene TRBJ1-2, with D maybe TRBD1 (6 bases). There are 13 residues in the CDR3. V dropped 7 bases and J dropped 5 bases, with 14 bases sitting between them. Per the germline V gene, CDR1 is LGHNT and CDR2 is FRNRAP. The CDR3 DNA is TGTGCTAGTGTCCTCAGGGGTTCTTATGGCTACACCTTC. It is translated as CASVLRGSYGYTF.

The CDR3 loop reads CASAKGAENEKLFF. In nucleotides, the CDR3 is TGTGCCAGCGCCAAGGGGGCGGAGAATGAAAAACTGTTTTTT. The gene calls are TRBV27 and TRBJ1-4; TRBD1 matches 7 bases. Losses at the gene ends were 8 bases for V and 5 bases for J; bases not matched to a gene: 8. Germline CDR1 MNHEY, CDR2 SMNVEV (reference sequence). The CDR3 is made up of 14 amino acids.

The J gene is TRBJ2-7, the V gene TRBV6-1; 8 nucleotides line up with TRBD1. Germline values: CDR1 MNHNS, CDR2 SASEGT. The CDR3 length is 16 residues. V lost 1 base and J lost 3; bases outside the gene matches: 8. CDR3 DNA: TGTGCCAGCAGTGAAGGGGGACAGGTTCACTACTACGAGCAGTACTTC. This encodes CASSEGGQVHYYEQYF.

This rearrangement joins TRBV28 to TRBJ2-7; D unresolved. CDR1 MDHEN and CDR2 SYDVKM come from the germline V gene. This CDR3 has 15 amino acids. Trimming took 5 bases from V and 4 from J, leaving 18 bases between them. Here the CDR3 DNA reads TGTGCCAGCAGTCCCATTCGCGGTATCGGGTACGAGCAGTACTTC. Translated: CASSPIRGIGYEQYF.